These T cell receptor beta chains were read from a single sample in a study of patients and donors after allogeneic stem cell transplantation. TCRdb independently ran MiXCR on the RT-PCR reads; one entry per CDR3 protein. The sample lists about 960,000 distinct CDR3 sequences; roughly 18% were seen once. Sequenced material: blood, either unsorted or a sorted T cell fraction (not recorded which). The receptors originated from a human donor who was either an allogeneic HSCT recipient or a stem cell or donor lymphocyte infusion donor (not recorded which). It is not recorded whose cells these are; they may come from a transplant donor. Each CDR3 is given with its conserved first and last residue. A D gene is named only where the DNA matches it firmly. The size entry is marked missing in some rows and otherwise reads once, few, many or a size class.

j_call | v_call | d_call | clone_size | cdr3_nt | cdr3_aa
TRBJ2-1 | TRBV7-3 | TRBD1 | - | TGTGCCAGCAGCTTATCGCACAGGGGCGGGAATGAGCAGTTCTTC | CASSLSHRGGNEQFF
TRBJ2-1 | TRBV6-5 | - | few | TGTGCCACTCGTCTGGGAGAGCAGTTCTTC | CATRLGEQFF
TRBJ2-7 | TRBV6-1 | - | many | TGTGCCAGCAGCCTACTCGGAGGTCATCCGAGCTCCTACGAGCAGTACTTC | CASSLLGGHPSSYEQYF
TRBJ2-7 | TRBV25-1 | - | - | TGTGCCAGCAGTGAGGGGCGATGGGGAGAGCAGTACTTC | CASSEGRWGEQYF
TRBJ2-1 | TRBV14 | TRBD2 | few | TGTGCCAGCGGGGTACTAGCGGGAGTCAATGAGCAGTTCTTC | CASGVLAGVNEQFF
TRBJ1-1 | TRBV5-1 | - | few | TGCGCCACCAAGCTTTTTCCGGAGAACACTGAAGCTTTCTTT | CATKLFPENTEAFF
TRBJ2-7 | TRBV7-7 | - | few | TGTGCTAGCAGCTTAGGGCAGCTTAGCGAGCAGTACTTC | CASSLGQLSEQYF
TRBJ2-3 | TRBV29-1 | - | - | TGCAGCGCTGGCGGGGGCACCACAGATACGCAGTATTTT | CSAGGGTTDTQYF
TRBJ2-3 | TRBV20-1 | - | - | TGCAGTGCTAGAGCAAATTGGCTTACGCAGTATTTT | CSARANWLTQYF
TRBJ1-4 | TRBV4-2 | - | many | TGTGCCAGCAGCCAAAGGGAGAACGGTGAAAAACTGTTTTTT | CASSQRENGEKLFF
TRBJ1-2 | TRBV19 | - | - | TGTGCCAGTAGACCCTCGCTCTATGGCTACACCTTC | CASRPSLYGYTF
TRBJ1-1 | TRBV5-1 | - | few | TGCGCCAGCAGCTTGGGTCGACTCCGGGACCAAACTTTCTTT | CASSLGRLRDQTFF
TRBJ2-5 | TRBV15 | - | few | TGTGCCACCAGCAGAGTTTCGGAGACCCAGTACTTC | CATSRVSETQYF
TRBJ1-5 | TRBV4-3 | - | many | TGCGCCAGCAGCCATAATGTCAATCAGCCCCAGCATTTT | CASSHNVNQPQHF
TRBJ1-2 | TRBV27 | - | - | TGTGCCAGCAGTTTATCGGTCAGCTATGGCTACACCTTC | CASSLSVSYGYTF
TRBJ2-5 | TRBV5-1 | TRBD2 | many | TGCGCCAGCAGCCTCGGGACTAGCGGAGAGACCCAGTACTTC | CASSLGTSGETQYF
TRBJ2-3 | TRBV29-1 | - | few | TGCAGCGTTGAAAGTTATACAAACACAGATACGCAGTATTTT | CSVESYTNTDTQYF
TRBJ1-2 | TRBV3-1 | - | - | TGTGCCAGCAGCCAAAGGGCCCACTATGGCTACACCTTC | CASSQRAHYGYTF
TRBJ2-7 | TRBV7-9 | - | - | TGTGCCAGCAGCCCGGGTGTTGGGGTTTCCTACGAGCAGTACTTC | CASSPGVGVSYEQYF
TRBJ1-5 | TRBV20-1 | - | many | TGCAGTGCATTGGGGGAATCGGTCAATCAGCCCCAGCATTTT | CSALGESVNQPQHF
TRBJ2-5 | TRBV9 | - | few | TGTGCCAGCAGCGTAGAGGGAGGGGGCCGATTGAGGGAGACCCAGTACTTC | CASSVEGGGRLRETQYF
TRBJ2-7 | TRBV12-3/TRBV12-4 | - | few | TGTGCCAGCAGTCACTACCTCGGGGTCGGGTACGAGCAGTACTTC | CASSHYLGVGYEQYF
TRBJ2-1 | TRBV9 | - | few | TGTGCCAGCAGCGTAGGGACGGGGGCCCGGGGGGAGCAGTTCTTC | CASSVGTGARGEQFF
TRBJ2-7 | TRBV24-1 | - | - | TGTGCCACCAGTGATCCGACCGAGTCCTACGAGCAGTACTTC | CATSDPTESYEQYF
TRBJ1-6 | TRBV7-9 | - | - | TGTGCCAGCAGCTTAAACGAGGGGGTAGAAAGGAATTCACCCCTCCACTTT | CASSLNEGVERNSPLHF
TRBJ2-1 | TRBV5-1 | TRBD2 | many | TGTGCTTCGCGCGGGAGCTCCTACAATGAGCAGTTCTTC | CASRGSSYNEQFF
TRBJ1-3 | TRBV12-3/TRBV12-4 | - | few | TGTGCCAGCAAGGGAAACACCATATATTTT | CASKGNTIYF
TRBJ2-5 | TRBV12-3/TRBV12-4 | - | - | TGTGCCAGCAGTTTAGACCAGCGGCGGGTCAGGCAAAAAGAGACCCAGTACTTC | CASSLDQRRVRQKETQYF
TRBJ1-1 | TRBV12-3/TRBV12-4 | - | few | TGTGCCAGCAGATCATACAGGGAAGGGACTGAAGCTTTCTTT | CASRSYREGTEAFF
TRBJ2-1 | TRBV7-6 | TRBD2 | few | TGTGCCAGCAGCCTTCGGGAGGGTCTCTCCTACAATGAGCAGTTCTTC | CASSLREGLSYNEQFF
TRBJ2-7 | TRBV12-3/TRBV12-4 | - | many | TGTGCCAGCAGTTTATATACCCCATACGAGCAGTACTTC | CASSLYTPYEQYF
TRBJ2-3 | TRBV4-2 | - | - | TGTGCCAGCAGCCCCCCCGGCTCGATGCAGGGAGATACGCAGTATTTT | CASSPPGSMQGDTQYF
TRBJ2-5 | TRBV3-1 | - | - | TGTGCCAGCAGCCAAGATATTAACCGGGAGACCCAGTACTTC | CASSQDINRETQYF
TRBJ2-7 | TRBV27 | - | - | TGTGCCAGCGCCCCGGGGGTCTCCTACGAGCAGTACTTC | CASAPGVSYEQYF
TRBJ1-2 | TRBV12-3/TRBV12-4 | - | - | TGTGCCAGCAGCCGGACCCTGACGAGCTACACCTTC | CASSRTLTSYTF
TRBJ2-5 | TRBV5-1 | - | few | TGCGCCAGCAGCTTGGGTGACGGAGAGACCCAGTACTTC | CASSLGDGETQYF
TRBJ2-7 | TRBV12-3/TRBV12-4 | - | - | TGTGCCAGCAGCCCGGGACGGGATGGTTACGAGCAGTACTTC | CASSPGRDGYEQYF
TRBJ1-4 | TRBV20-1 | - | few | TGCAGTGCTAGAGGCACAAAAGCCCCGGGTGCAACTAATGAAAAACTGTTTTTT | CSARGTKAPGATNEKLFF
TRBJ1-4 | TRBV5-1 | TRBD1 | - | TGCGCCAGCAGCCCACAGGGGGGGGATAATGAAAAACTGTTTTTT | CASSPQGGDNEKLFF
TRBJ2-3 | TRBV20-1 | TRBD2 | few | TGCAGTGCTAGACTAGCGGGAGAGTTTACGCAGTATTTT | CSARLAGEFTQYF